The 25 T cell receptor beta chains below were found in one sample sequenced in a study of beta chain features in type 1 diabetes. Expressed TCRB transcripts were sequenced, since all the RNA that had been isolated was reverse transcribed. Sequencing was performed with immunoSEQ multiplex PCR; in TCRdb, only in-frame clones are kept and a portion is missing. This sample has over 700,000 clones, with 15% to 20% found just once. The sequencing input was naive CD4+ T cells from blood. These receptors came from a woman under 30 in good health.

The gene calls are TRBV19 and TRBJ1-1, with D tentatively TRBD1 (5 bases). V was pared by 6 bases and J by 5 bases, with 16 bases between. The length of the CDR3 is 14 residues. The germline V gene encodes CDR1 LNHDA and CDR2 SQIVND (reference sequence). The CDR3 DNA reads as TGTGCCAGTAGCGAGGGGAAAATGAGGACTGAAGCTTTCTTT. Translating it yields CASSEGKMRTEAFF.

The rearrangement links TRBV27 to TRBJ2-1; D is undetermined. Germline V gene lookup returns CDR1 MNHEY and CDR2 SMNVEV (reference sequence). Between the trimmed V and J ends, which lost 7 bases and 3 bases, there was a span of 13 bases. The CDR3 consists of 14 residues. CDR3 bases: TGTGCCAGCACCCGGGCAGCCCTCTACAATGAGCAGTTCTTC. Translating gives CASTRAALYNEQFF.

The chain uses TRBV5-4 and TRBJ2-7, with 10 bases aligning to TRBD1. This CDR3 has 15 residues. CDR1 and CDR2 from the germline V gene are SGHNT and YYREEE (reference sequence). V shed 2 bases and J 6 bases; nucleotides not matched to a gene: 8. CDR3 sequence (DNA): TGTGCCAGCAGCTTCCGAGGGACAGGGGACAGCGAGCAGTACTTC. As protein: CASSFRGTGDSEQYF.

The chain uses TRBV4-2 and TRBJ2-7, with D tentatively TRBD1 (7 bases). Germline CDR1 is LGHNA and CDR2 is YNFKEQ. The V gene lost 2 bases and the J gene lost 6 bases, with 17 bases spanning the gap. The CDR3 consists of 15 residues. The CDR3 loop is CASSQPGQGGSEQYF. CDR3 DNA: TGTGCCAGCAGCCAACCCGGGCAGGGGGGCTCCGAGCAGTACTTC.

This clone was counted a few times. V and J are TRBV7-8 and TRBJ2-3; 7 bases agree with TRBD1. Trimming cost V 2 bases and J 4 bases; bases outside gene matches: 9. The CDR3 loop spans 16 amino acids. Looked up from germline, CDR1 is SGHVS and CDR2 is FQNEAQ. The CDR3 sequence: CASSLTRQGLADTQYF. The CDR3 bases are TGTGCCAGCAGCTTAACTCGACAGGGTTTAGCAGATACGCAGTATTTT. Together with reference TRBV7-8 and TRBJ2-3, the CDR3 gives the full variable domain: GAGVSQSPRYKVAKRGQDVALRCDPISGHVSLFWYQQALGQGPEFLTYFQNEAQLDKSGLPSDRFFAERPEGSVSTLKIQRTQQEDSAVYLCASSLTRQGLADTQYFGPGTRLTVL.

Points on this clone: Other nucleotide sequences in the sample specify the same CDR3. The gene calls are TRBV7-2 and TRBJ2-5; D ambiguous. This CDR3 comprises 14 residues. CDR1 SGHTA and CDR2 FQGNSA come from the germline V gene. Trimming cost V 4 bases and J 4 bases, with 13 bases left between them. The CDR3 coding sequence is TGTGCCAGCAGCTCGTACCACTCCCGAGAGACCCAGTACTTC. Protein sequence: CASSSYHSRETQYF.

The chain is built from TRBV7-2 and TRBJ2-5, with D possibly being TRBD1 (5 bases). Trimming left V 5 bases short and J 5 bases short, with 9 bases between. CDR3 length equals 12 residues. Looked up from germline, CDR1 is SGHTA and CDR2 is FQGNSA. The CDR3 DNA follows: TGTGCCAGCAGCCTAGGGGCGGAGACCCAGTACTTC. Translating gives CASSLGAETQYF.

This clone turned up a few times. The J gene is TRBJ2-2, the V gene TRBV7-9; 11 nucleotides align to TRBD2. The V gene's germline CDR1 is SEHNR and CDR2 FQNEAQ (reference sequence). The CDR3 runs 17 residues. V shed 5 bases and J 1 base; nucleotides not matched to a gene: 6. CDR3 nucleotides: TGTGCCAGCAGCCCCCCCGGGACTAGCGGGAACACCGGGGAGCTGTTTTTT. Translation gives CASSPPGTSGNTGELFF.

V gene TRBV2 combines with J gene TRBJ1-1; D ambiguous. CDR3 size: 11 residues. Trimming left V 2 bases short and J 10 bases short, with 8 bases between. Germline CDR1 is SNHLY and CDR2 is FYNNEI. CDR3 loop: CASSEFVRAFF. The CDR3 DNA sequence: TGTGCCAGCAGTGAATTTGTAAGAGCTTTCTTT.

This clone was seen a handful of times. CDR3 protein: CASSVETGGRETQYF. CDR3 nucleotide sequence: TGTGCCAGCAGCGTGGAGACAGGGGGCAGGGAGACCCAGTACTTC. The chain joins TRBV9 to TRBJ2-5; 10 nucleotides agree with TRBD1. V lost 2 bases and J lost 5; bases outside the gene matches: 6. Germline lookup yields CDR1 SGDLS and CDR2 YYNGEE. The CDR3 loop spans 15 amino acids.

In its sample, this clone was seen a few times. The chain couples TRBV10-3 to TRBJ2-4; TRBD1 agrees at 10 bases. Germline values: CDR1 ENHRY, CDR2 SYGVKD. V lost 4 bases to trimming and J lost 5 bases; unmatched junction nucleotides: 2. This CDR3 is built from 14 residues. CDR3 sequence: CAISAGTGENIQYF. CDR3 bases: TGTGCCATCAGTGCGGGGACAGGGGAAAACATTCAGTACTTC.

The rearrangement uses TRBV20-1 and TRBJ2-7; D is undetermined. Germline-derived CDR1 and CDR2 are DFQATT and SNEGSKA (reference sequence). Trimming took 3 bases from V and 7 from J, leaving 10 bases between them. CDR3 length: 11 amino acids. The CDR3 bases are TGCAGTGCTAGTAAAGGATGGGAGCAGTACTTC. Translated: CSASKGWEQYF.

The J gene is TRBJ2-1, the V gene TRBV7-9; D unclear. Trimming shortened V by 1 base and J by 3 bases, and 4 bases separated the two germline ends. This CDR3 comprises 13 residues. Germline V gives CDR1 SEHNR, CDR2 FQNEAQ (reference sequence). CDR3 in DNA: TGTGCCAGCAGCTTAGATTACTACAATGAGCAGTTCTTC. This translates into CASSLDYYNEQFF.

The chain carries TRBV23-1 and TRBJ2-7; 9 nucleotides match TRBD1. TRBV23-1 is sorted into the ORF group, with uncertain function. The CDR3 is 17 residues long. V trimming: 6 bases; J trimming: 1 base; junction bases outside the gene matches: 13. Written as DNA, the CDR3 is TGCGCCAGCAGGCCATCCACCGGGACAGGGCATTCCTACGAGCAGTACTTC. This codes for CASRPSTGTGHSYEQYF.

The rearrangement uses TRBV28 and TRBJ1-3, with 7 nucleotides matching TRBD1. This CDR3 region has 17 residues. V shed 6 bases, J shed 1 base, and the junction held 12 bases outside the gene matches. CDR1 and CDR2 (germline): MDHEN, SYDVKM. The CDR3 here is CASRSTGVLRSGNTIYF. CDR3 coding DNA: TGTGCCAGCAGGTCAACAGGGGTTCTACGGTCTGGAAACACCATATATTTT.

This clone came up a few times. Other DNA sequences in the same sample also yield this CDR3. The V and J genes are TRBV9 and TRBJ1-1; D possibly corresponds to TRBD1 (5 bases). Per germline, CDR1 SGDLS and CDR2 YYNGEE. The CDR3 consists of 13 residues. Trimming took off 0 bases at V and 3 bases at J, with 6 bases between the two ends. Here the CDR3 DNA reads TGTGCCAGCAGCGTAGTGGGGGACACTGAAGCTTTCTTT. Translating gives CASSVVGDTEAFF.

In this sample, this clone turned up a few times. The V call is TRBV5-1, the J call TRBJ2-1, with 7 bases matching TRBD2. This CDR3 has 16 residues. V was pared by 0 bases and J by 0 bases, with 3 bases of the junction left unmatched. Per germline, CDR1 SGHRS and CDR2 YFSETQ. The CDR3, as DNA: TGCGCCAGCAGCTTGGAGGGCGGGAGCTCCTACAATGAGCAGTTCTTC. Translation gives CASSLEGGSSYNEQFF.

The table lists this clone with a few counts. The chain couples TRBV7-8 to TRBJ2-7, with TRBD2 identical over 10 bases. Germline V lookup: CDR1 SGHVS, CDR2 FQNEAQ. Trimming cost V 2 bases and J 2 bases; bases outside gene matches: 6. The CDR3 spans 16 residues. The CDR3 sequence: CASSLTGLARPYEQYF. CDR3 sequence (DNA): TGTGCCAGCAGCTTAACGGGACTAGCGAGACCCTACGAGCAGTACTTC. Looking up the rest from reference TRBV7-8 and TRBJ2-7 gives the full variable domain: GAGVSQSPRYKVAKRGQDVALRCDPISGHVSLFWYQQALGQGPEFLTYFQNEAQLDKSGLPSDRFFAERPEGSVSTLKIQRTQQEDSAVYLCASSLTGLARPYEQYFGPGTRLTVT.

The rearrangement uses TRBV2 and TRBJ2-6; unclear D gene. The length of the CDR3 is 14 residues. The germline V and J ends were trimmed by 7 bases and 2 bases, with 9 bases remaining between them. The germline CDR1 and CDR2 sequences are SNHLY and FYNNEI. The CDR3 protein is CASIESTGANVLTF. CDR3 sequence (DNA): TGTGCCAGCATAGAGTCGACTGGGGCCAACGTCCTGACTTTC.

The V call is TRBV28, the J call TRBJ2-7, with 8 nucleotides matching TRBD2. This CDR3 has 14 residues. The germline CDR1 and CDR2 sequences are MDHEN and SYDVKM. J lost 7 bases, V lost 2 bases, and 7 bases had no gene match. This CDR3 is CASSLRPVAGEQYF. CDR3 DNA sequence: TGTGCCAGCAGTTTAAGACCGGTAGCGGGGGAGCAGTACTTC.

This clone was counted only a few times. The CDR3 DNA reads as TGTGCCAGCAGCTTATTGAACCCACCCTACAATGAGCAGTTCTTC. This gives the protein CASSLLNPPYNEQFF. The chain links TRBV7-2 to TRBJ2-1; D not resolved. V was cut by 2 bases and J by 2 bases, with 10 bases left in between. This CDR3 region has 15 residues. The germline V gene has CDR1 SGHTA and CDR2 FQGNSA.

This clone was observed a few times. The V gene is TRBV28, the J gene TRBJ2-7; 8 bases are a match to TRBD1. Germline V lookup: CDR1 MDHEN, CDR2 SYDVKM. V was clipped by 4 bases and J by 1 base; unmatched bases: 6. The CDR3 spans 15 residues. CDR3 in amino acids: CASSSGGGRSYEQYF. Here the CDR3 DNA reads TGTGCCAGCAGTTCAGGGGGCGGAAGATCCTACGAGCAGTACTTC.

The chain recombines TRBV2 with TRBJ1-1; the D is unclear. The V end lost 4 bases, the J end lost 4 bases, and 7 bases lay between the germline ends. CDR1 and CDR2 from the germline V gene are SNHLY and FYNNEI. The CDR3 covers 12 residues. CDR3 protein: CASSGLTTEAFF. The CDR3 DNA is TGTGCCAGCAGTGGTTTGACCACTGAAGCTTTCTTT.

The chain links TRBV10-3 to TRBJ2-7; 7 bases map to TRBD1. This CDR3 comprises 15 residues. The ends lost 4 bases at V and 0 bases at J; junction bases unmatched: 6. Germline values: CDR1 ENHRY, CDR2 SYGVKD. The CDR3: CAISGEQGPSYEQYF. The DNA of the CDR3 is TGTGCCATCAGTGGGGAACAGGGGCCCTCCTACGAGCAGTACTTC.

The CDR3 DNA is TGTGCCAGCAGCACCGGACTAGCGGGAAACAATGAGCAGTTCTTC. Residues: CASSTGLAGNNEQFF. The chain recombines TRBV5-4 with TRBJ2-1; 12 bases align to TRBD2. Trimming at V came to 4 bases and at J to 5 bases, leaving 4 bases not matched to a gene. The germline gives CDR1 SGHNT, CDR2 YYREEE (reference sequence). The CDR3 covers 15 residues.